Each of the 24 T cell receptor beta chains below was sequenced from the same sample in a study of Ad26.COV2.S vaccination and SARS-CoV-2 variants. Treatment of the sample: roughly 18 received Ad26.COV2.S at low or high dose, single or two shots; roughly five received placebo; per-sample allocation not given. It was on day 63 after the first vaccine or placebo injection that samples were taken. Method: immunoSEQ multiplex PCR; TCRdb's copy keeps in-frame clones and lacks some. The data contain 200,000 to 250,000 clones, roughly 90% of them seen just once; the ten biggest clones take up around 10%. The specimen comprised peripheral blood, sampled in a trial of Ad26.COV2.S vaccine versus placebo. Receptors were obtained from a person between 18 and 65 years old who received the Ad26.COV2.S COVID-19 vaccine or a placebo.

This sequence joins TRBV3-1 (or the pseudogene TRBV3-2) and TRBJ2-7; TRBD2 agrees at 9 bases. The CDR3 is 16 residues long. With V trimmed by 5 bases and J by 1 base, 9 bases remained unmatched. The germline CDR1 and CDR2 sequences are LGHDT and YNNKEL (reference sequence). As DNA, the CDR3 is TGTGCCAGCAGCTCCAAGTTAGCGGGGGTGTCCTACGAGCAGTACTTC. It encodes CASSSKLAGVSYEQYF.

V gene TRBV4-3 combines with J gene TRBJ1-2, with D tentatively TRBD1 (6 bases). CDR3 length: 15 residues. V gave up 0 bases and J gave up 4 bases, with 12 bases separating them. Per the germline V gene, CDR1 is LGHNA and CDR2 is YSLEER. In DNA form, the CDR3 reads TGCGCCAGCAGCCAAGAGTCAGGGGAGACCTATGGCTACACCTTC. It is translated as CASSQESGETYGYTF.

This chain connects TRBV21-1 to TRBJ2-3. TRBV21-1 is classified as a pseudogene. CDR3 length: 17 amino acids. This chain's CDR3 is CASSKEITGAVSDTQYF. DNA for the CDR3: TGTGCCAGCAGCAAAGAAATAACGGGGGCCGTTTCAGATACGCAGTATTTT.

The rearrangement joins TRBV21-1 to TRBJ2-7. TRBV21-1 represents a pseudogene. The CDR3 extends over 14 amino acids. CDR3 residues: CASRYNGASYEQYF. Written as DNA, the CDR3 is TGTGCCAGCAGATATAACGGGGCTTCCTACGAGCAGTACTTC.

A single count supports this clone. The sample has other DNA sequences that encode this CDR3 too. The V gene is TRBV11-2, the J gene TRBJ1-2; D not resolved. Looked up from germline, CDR1 is SGHAT and CDR2 is FQNNGV. This CDR3 has 12 amino acids. Trimming removed 0 bases at V and 8 bases at J, with 7 bases between. The CDR3 DNA reads as TGTGCCAGCAGCTTAGAGGGATACGGCTACACCTTC. It specifies CASSLEGYGYTF.

The V and J genes are TRBV7-2 and TRBJ1-5; 7 bases fit TRBD1. CDR1 is SGHTA and CDR2 is FQGNSA in the germline V gene. Losses at the gene ends were 5 bases for V and 0 bases for J; bases not matched to a gene: 7. The CDR3 is 16 residues long. CDR3 sequence: CASSRTGFDSNQPQHF. DNA of the CDR3: TGTGCCAGCAGCCGGACAGGATTCGATAGCAATCAGCCCCAGCATTTT.

The V and J genes are TRBV30 and TRBJ2-5, with a possible D match to TRBD2 (7 bases). This CDR3 region has 13 residues. Germline CDR1 reads GTSNPN; CDR2 reads SVGIG (reference sequence). Trimming removed 4 bases at V and 5 bases at J, with 14 bases between. This chain's CDR3 is CAWNGGAQETQYF. CDR3 coding DNA: TGTGCCTGGAATGGGGGGGCGCAGGAGACCCAGTACTTC.

Here the CDR3 reads CASGPSGSDTQYF. The CDR3 bases are TGTGCTAGTGGTCCATCAGGGTCAGATACGCAGTATTTT. The chain carries TRBV12-5 and TRBJ2-3, with a weak D call TRBD1 (5 bases). The CDR3 length is 13 residues. The V end lost 5 bases, the J end lost 4 bases, and 10 bases lay between the germline ends. Germline loops: CDR1 LGHNT, CDR2 FRNRAP.

V gene TRBV18 combines with J gene TRBJ2-1, with 12 bases identical to TRBD2. CDR1 and CDR2 (germline): KGHSH, LQKENI. The CDR3 covers 15 residues. With 1 base clipped from V and 7 bases from J, the junction kept 2 bases outside the gene matches. The DNA for the CDR3 is TGTGCCAGCTCACCACGACTAGCGGGAGAGAATGAGCAGTTCTTC. The encoded protein is CASSPRLAGENEQFF.

This clone came up once. The chain uses TRBV10-3 and TRBJ2-7, with D tentatively TRBD1 (5 bases). The V and J ends lost 10 bases and 0 bases respectively, with 13 bases between them. The CDR3 is 13 residues long. The germline CDR1 and CDR2 sequences are ENHRY and SYGVKD. Written as DNA, the CDR3 is TGTGCCAGCCGACAGCGCAACTCCTACGAGCAGTACTTC. This encodes CASRQRNSYEQYF.

This clone has just a few counts. This chain joins TRBV4-3 and TRBJ2-7; no definite D call. The CDR3 consists of 15 residues. Trimming pared 0 bases from V and 0 bases from J, leaving 9 bases between. Germline V gene data show CDR1 as LGHNA and CDR2 as YSLEER. Here the CDR3 reads CASSQDRQASYEQYF. The DNA of the CDR3 is TGCGCCAGCAGCCAAGATCGGCAGGCCTCCTACGAGCAGTACTTC.

The rearrangement joins TRBV18 to TRBJ2-7; D is undetermined. From germline, CDR1 is KGHSH and CDR2 LQKENI. V lost 3 bases, J lost 2 bases, and 11 bases lay in between. The CDR3 is made up of 14 amino acids. The DNA of the CDR3 is TGTGCCAGCTCACCGCCCGGAAGACCCTACGAGCAGTACTTC. Translation gives CASSPPGRPYEQYF.

The chain has TRBV12-3 or TRBV12-4 and TRBJ1-1; D might be TRBD1 (6 bases). Trimming pared 5 bases from V and 5 bases from J, leaving 12 bases between. This CDR3 spans 13 amino acids. CDR3 in amino acids: CASSVGGATEAFF. In nucleotides, the CDR3 is TGTGCCAGCAGTGTGGGGGGCGCAACTGAAGCTTTCTTT.

This sequence joins TRBV5-1 and TRBJ2-1; D possibly matches TRBD1 or TRBD2 (6 bases each). Germline CDR1 SGHRS, CDR2 YFSETQ. This CDR3 is 15 amino acids long. Trimming pared 0 bases from V and 10 bases from J, leaving 17 bases between. The DNA for the CDR3 is TGCGCCAGCAGCTTGGAAGGGTTGGGGGCGGGGGAGCAGTTCTTC. This codes for CASSLEGLGAGEQFF.

The chain carries TRBV19 and TRBJ1-5; D unresolved. V was clipped by 2 bases and J by 1 base, with 9 bases between them. The CDR3 is 15 amino acids. Germline values: CDR1 LNHDA, CDR2 SQIVND (reference sequence). The CDR3 loop reads CASSISGISNQPQHF. DNA for the CDR3: TGTGCCAGTAGTATATCGGGGATCAGCAATCAGCCCCAGCATTTT.

The rearrangement joins TRBV2 to TRBJ2-1; 9 bases map to TRBD2. Germline V gene data show CDR1 as SNHLY and CDR2 as FYNNEI. V shed 4 bases and J 0 bases; nucleotides not matched to a gene: 7. The CDR3 runs 17 residues. The CDR3 region is CASSGRTSASSYNEQFF. For the CDR3, the DNA is TGTGCCAGCAGTGGACGGACTAGCGCTAGCTCCTACAATGAGCAGTTCTTC.

The chain uses TRBV10-1 and TRBJ1-1; D not resolved. The CDR3 length is 15 residues. CDR1 and CDR2 from the germline V gene are WNHNN and SYGVQD (reference sequence). The V end lost 4 bases, the J end lost 4 bases, and 16 bases lay between the germline ends. This chain's CDR3 is CASSGSPLFGTEAFF. The CDR3 nucleotides are TGCGCCAGCAGTGGATCGCCCCTGTTCGGCACTGAAGCTTTCTTT.

This chain uses TRBV5-5 with TRBJ2-5, with unresolved D. Trimming removed 4 bases from V and 1 base from J, with 26 bases in between. Germline lookup yields CDR1 SGHKS and CDR2 YYEKEE (reference sequence). CDR3 length: 19 residues. This chain's CDR3 is CASSGSRAGLVSAQETQYF. The CDR3 bases are TGTGCCAGCAGCGGGTCGCGTGCCGGCTTGGTAAGCGCCCAAGAGACCCAGTACTTC.

This chain links TRBV4-3 with TRBJ2-3; D gene uncertain. V dropped 0 bases and J dropped 0 bases, with 7 bases sitting between them. Germline V gene sequence: CDR1 LGHNA, CDR2 YSLEER. CDR3 length: 15 residues. DNA for the CDR3: TGCGCCAGCAGCCAAGAAGACTTGAGCACAGATACGCAGTATTTT. Translating it yields CASSQEDLSTDTQYF.

J is TRBJ1-5 and V is TRBV6-2 or TRBV6-3, with 7 bases aligning to TRBD1. Germline CDR1 reads MNHEY; CDR2 reads SVGEGT. CDR3 size: 13 residues. V lost 0 bases to trimming and J lost 15 bases; unmatched junction nucleotides: 8. Here the CDR3 reads CASSYSQTQGRHF. CDR3 bases: TGTGCCAGCAGTTACTCCCAGACACAGGGGAGGCATTTT.

This chain connects TRBV4-1 to TRBJ2-1, with D perhaps matching TRBD2 (5 bases). CDR1 is MGHRA, CDR2 YSYEKL, per germline. The germline V and J ends were trimmed by 3 bases and 3 bases, with 12 bases remaining between them. The CDR3 length is 15 residues. The DNA of the CDR3 is TGCGCCAGCAGCCACGGAGGACTGAACTACAATGAGCAGTTCTTC. This codes for CASSHGGLNYNEQFF.

This chain uses TRBV27 with TRBJ2-7; 11 nucleotides line up with TRBD2. The CDR3 sequence is 14 residues long. Germline values: CDR1 MNHEY, CDR2 SMNVEV (reference sequence). Losses at the gene ends were 5 bases for V and 3 bases for J; bases not matched to a gene: 3. The CDR3 DNA is TGTGCCAGCAGTGGGGGGACTAGCGGCTACGAGCAGTACTTC. Its translation is CASSGGTSGYEQYF.

This chain links TRBV7-2 with TRBJ1-4; TRBD1 matches at 8 bases. This CDR3 spans 15 amino acids. Trimming took 1 base from V and 5 from J; bases not matched to a gene: 3. Germline CDR1 reads SGHTA; CDR2 reads FQGNSA. The DNA for the CDR3 is TGTGCCAGCAGCTTAGGACAGGGGTACAATGAAAAACTGTTTTTT. It yields the protein CASSLGQGYNEKLFF.

As to this clone: The junction and the germline gene differ at one end; a read error may be behind it. The chain joins TRBV10-3 to TRBJ1-1, with D possibly matching TRBD1 (5 bases). This CDR3 contains 14 residues. From germline, CDR1 is ENHRY and CDR2 SYGVKD. The CDR3 sequence: CAISDGGMKTEAFF. The CDR3 DNA reads TGTGCCATCAGTGACGGGGGGATGAAGACTGAAGCTTTCTTT.